This T cell receptor (beta chain) was observed in a study of blood T cell repertoires in COVID-19. This CDR3 contains 12 residues. Trimming removed 3 bases from V and 5 bases from J, with 10 bases in between. Germline values: CDR1 GTSNPN, CDR2 SVGIG (reference sequence). Clones were read by immunoSEQ multiplex PCR, and TCRdb kept only the in-frame ones, dropping some. This table holds approximately 88,000 clones, about three quarters found once. The TCR originated in a woman aged 80 or over with active or convalescent COVID-19. The specimen was peripheral blood. The rearrangement links TRBV30 to TRBJ1-1, with D maybe TRBD1 (5 bases). In nucleotides, the CDR3 is TGTGCCTGGAGCCTAGGGGCGACTGAAGCTTTCTTT. Protein sequence: CAWSLGATEAFF.